Shown below are 17 T cell receptor beta chains from a single sample sequenced in a study of blood T cell repertoires in COVID-19. Profiled with immunoSEQ multiplex PCR; TCRdb holds only in-frame clones, not every one. Of approximately 80,000 clones in the sample, around 91% are singletons; the top ten hold about 1%. The specimen sequenced was peripheral blood. All receptors derive from a woman aged 45-60 years in a cohort sampled during active COVID-19.

This clone was observed a handful of times. The chain combines TRBV5-6 with TRBJ1-6, with a possible D match to TRBD1 (5 bases). Trimming stripped 4 bases from V and 10 bases from J, with 12 bases between. Germline loops: CDR1 SGHDT, CDR2 YYEEEE. The CDR3 sequence is 13 residues long. The CDR3 sequence: CASSGPGESPLHF. For the CDR3, the DNA is TGTGCCAGCAGCGGGCCGGGGGAATCACCCCTCCACTTT.

The genes are TRBV28 and TRBJ2-7, with 7 bases matching TRBD1. This CDR3 contains 14 residues. The ends lost 6 bases at V and 5 bases at J; junction bases unmatched: 10. The germline V gene encodes CDR1 MDHEN and CDR2 SYDVKM. The CDR3 region is CASSPSDRANEQYF. CDR3 sequence (DNA): TGTGCCAGCAGCCCTTCCGACAGGGCCAACGAGCAGTACTTC.

The V and J genes are TRBV28 and TRBJ2-1; 8 bases line up with TRBD2. From germline, CDR1 is MDHEN and CDR2 SYDVKM. The ends lost 6 bases at V and 4 bases at J; junction bases unmatched: 8. The CDR3 has 15 amino acids. The CDR3 sequence is CASRIPGLDYNEQFF. CDR3 nucleotides: TGTGCCAGCAGAATACCGGGACTAGATTACAATGAGCAGTTCTTC.

The genes are TRBV4-1 and TRBJ1-1; D remains unclear. The CDR3 is 14 residues long. Trimming removed 4 bases from V and 5 bases from J, with 14 bases in between. Germline CDR1 and CDR2: MGHRA and YSYEKL. The CDR3, as DNA: TGCGCCAGCAGCCCTCCTGAGAGGGAGACTGAAGCTTTCTTT. This gives the protein CASSPPERETEAFF.

CDR3 amino acids: CASSSPGQGADNSPLHF. DNA of the CDR3: TGTGCCAGCAGTTCTCCGGGACAGGGGGCCGATAATTCACCCCTCCACTTT. The V and J genes are TRBV28 and TRBJ1-6, with TRBD1 matching 12 bases. CDR3 size: 17 residues. Germline V gives CDR1 MDHEN, CDR2 SYDVKM. Trimming at V came to 4 bases and at J to 5 bases, leaving 6 bases not matched to a gene.

The V and J genes are TRBV7-3 and TRBJ2-1; 10 bases are a match to TRBD2. CDR3 length equals 16 residues. Germline trimming cut 3 bases from V and 6 bases from J; bases unmatched to any gene: 8. Germline V gene data show CDR1 as SGHTA and CDR2 as FQGTGA. The DNA for the CDR3 is TGTGCCAGCAGCTTTAGCGGGAGGTCCGGGAGCAATGAGCAGTTCTTC. Encoded protein: CASSFSGRSGSNEQFF.

The chain joins TRBV2 to TRBJ1-6; possible D gene TRBD1, 6 bases. Trimming shortened V by 5 bases and J by 6 bases, and 26 bases separated the two germline ends. Germline CDR1 reads SNHLY; CDR2 reads FYNNEI. The CDR3 has 19 amino acids. The CDR3 spells CASSWTDSLSLAFNSPLHF. The CDR3 DNA reads TGTGCCAGCAGTTGGACAGATTCCTTGTCCCTGGCATTTAATTCACCCCTCCACTTT.

The genes are TRBV18 and TRBJ2-7, with D possibly TRBD1 on 6 matching bases. Germline V lookup: CDR1 KGHSH, CDR2 LQKENI. The germline V and J ends were trimmed by 6 bases and 5 bases, with 20 bases remaining between them. This CDR3 comprises 15 residues. Here the CDR3 reads CASSLKTGAAHEQYF. The CDR3 coding sequence is TGTGCCAGCTCGCTAAAGACAGGAGCCGCCCACGAGCAGTACTTC.

The chain carries TRBV11-2 and TRBJ1-2; D is perhaps TRBD1 (5 bases). V was clipped by 10 bases and J by 14 bases, with 11 bases between them. The CDR3 spans 8 residues. The V gene's germline CDR1 is SGHAT and CDR2 FQNNGV. DNA of the CDR3: TGTGCCACCCGGACACTTACCTTC. Amino acids: CATRTLTF. Filled out from reference TRBV11-2 and TRBJ1-2, the complete variable domain reads EAGVAQSPRYKIIEKRQSVAFWCNPISGHATLYWYQQILGQGPKLLIQFQNNGVVDDSQLPKDRFSAERLKGVDSTLKIQPAKLEDSAVYLCATRTLTFGSGTRLTVV.

The gene calls are TRBV30 and TRBJ2-2; possible D gene TRBD2, 6 bases. Germline loops: CDR1 GTSNPN, CDR2 SVGIG (reference sequence). Trimming took off 7 bases at V and 4 bases at J, with 13 bases between the two ends. The CDR3 has 13 amino acids. The CDR3 nucleotides are TGTGCCTCCCAGGGACTCGGCACCGGGGAGCTGTTTTTT. It codes for CASQGLGTGELFF.

The chain employs TRBV28 and TRBJ1-5; D gene uncertain. Looked up from germline, CDR1 is MDHEN and CDR2 is SYDVKM. The V gene lost 4 bases and the J gene lost 6 bases, with 13 bases spanning the gap. This CDR3 is 14 amino acids long. For the CDR3, the DNA is TGTGCCAGCAGTTCTGGGCTCGTCGTTCAGCCCCAGCATTTT. It encodes CASSSGLVVQPQHF.

The chain is built from TRBV12-3 or TRBV12-4 and TRBJ1-2; tentatively, D is TRBD1 (5 bases). The CDR3 extends over 12 amino acids. V lost 5 bases and J lost 5, with 9 bases in between. CDR3 region: CASSDSFYGYTF. CDR3 coding DNA: TGTGCCAGCAGTGACAGTTTTTATGGCTACACCTTC.

The chain joins TRBV18 to TRBJ1-4; 9 nucleotides align to TRBD1. V shed 3 bases and J 7 bases; nucleotides not matched to a gene: 6. Germline CDR1 KGHSH, CDR2 LQKENI. This CDR3 is built from 15 residues. The CDR3 DNA reads as TGTGCCAGCTCACCCGGACAGGGGAAGAGTGAAAAACTGTTTTTT. This sequence encodes CASSPGQGKSEKLFF.

This clone was seen a handful of times. The genes are TRBV19 and TRBJ1-5, with D hard to call. The V gene's germline CDR1 is LNHDA and CDR2 SQIVND (reference sequence). The CDR3 spans 15 residues. Trimming cost V 1 base and J 15 bases, with 22 bases left between them. The CDR3 here is CASSIVAGDQHAGHF. The CDR3 DNA follows: TGTGCCAGTAGTATAGTCGCTGGGGATCAACATGCGGGGCATTTT.

The chain joins TRBV11-2 to TRBJ1-3; the match to TRBD1 covers 8 bases. Germline V gene sequence: CDR1 SGHAT, CDR2 FQNNGV. With V trimmed by 5 bases and J by 0 bases, 6 bases remained unmatched. This CDR3 is 16 amino acids long. The CDR3 nucleotides are TGTGCCAGCAGCCCCCTAGACAGGGGCTCTGGAAACACCATATATTTT. Amino acids: CASSPLDRGSGNTIYF.

The V gene is TRBV24-1, the J gene TRBJ1-1; 12 bases fit TRBD1. The CDR3 sequence is 18 residues long. Per germline, CDR1 KGHDR and CDR2 SFDVKD. V dropped 5 bases and J dropped 1; count of bases not matched to a gene: 10. CDR3 sequence reads: CATSVTPGQGAGNTEAFF. CDR3 sequence (DNA): TGTGCCACCAGTGTCACCCCGGGACAGGGGGCTGGGAACACTGAAGCTTTCTTT.

This clone showed up just once. The chain is built from TRBV10-3 and TRBJ2-7; 9 positions match TRBD2. Germline CDR1 is ENHRY and CDR2 is SYGVKD. Trimming took 1 base from V and 0 from J; bases not matched to a gene: 4. The length of the CDR3 is 16 residues. CDR3: CAISEWLAGSSYEQYF. CDR3 in DNA: TGTGCCATCAGTGAGTGGCTAGCGGGATCCTCCTACGAGCAGTACTTC.